This T cell receptor beta chain was identified during a study of cytomegalovirus exposure and HLA in healthy donors. CDR1 is GTSNPN, CDR2 SVGIG, per germline (reference sequence). The CDR3 extends over 18 amino acids. V lost 4 bases to trimming and J lost 0 bases; unmatched junction nucleotides: 11. The study ran its PCR with 60 Vbeta and 13 Jbeta primers. TCRdb keeps only in-frame clones here, not all; method: immunoSEQ multiplex PCR. The sample includes about 130,000 clones, over 65% of them seen just once. The TCR comes from a man aged 25-40 years in good health and CMV-seropositive. The source material was PBMCs. The V call is TRBV30, the J call TRBJ1-3; 11 bases fit TRBD1. The CDR3 bases are TGTGCCTGGAACCGGGACAGGGGGAACTTTTACTCTGGAAACACCATATATTTT. The encoded protein is CAWNRDRGNFYSGNTIYF.